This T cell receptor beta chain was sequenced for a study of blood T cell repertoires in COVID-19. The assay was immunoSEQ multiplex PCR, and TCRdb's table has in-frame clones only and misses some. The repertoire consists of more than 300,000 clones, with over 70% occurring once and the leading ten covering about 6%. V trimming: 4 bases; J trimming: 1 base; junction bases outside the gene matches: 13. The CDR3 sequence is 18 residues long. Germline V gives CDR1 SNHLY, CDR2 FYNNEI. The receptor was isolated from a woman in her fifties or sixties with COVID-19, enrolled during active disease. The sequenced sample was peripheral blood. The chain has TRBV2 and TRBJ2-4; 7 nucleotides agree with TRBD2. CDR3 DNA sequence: TGTGCCAGCAGTGTGGGCGGGAGTCCCTTAGGGGCCAAAAACATTCAGTACTTC. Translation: CASSVGGSPLGAKNIQYF.